This note documents a single T cell receptor beta chain sequence. Its antigen is unknown. This specimen comes from a study of Tregs in tolerant kidney transplant recipients. Notes on the study in general: Tregs expanded with activated donor B cells seemed most donor-specific. Findings come from small patient numbers and require larger validation. Antigen-driven expansion was suggested because donor-specific Tregs expanded more than all Tregs in tolerant patients.

Trimming removed 7 bases from V and 4 bases from J, with 17 bases in between. CDR1 and CDR2 from the germline V gene are SGHTA and FQGNSA. The CDR3 runs to 15 residues. Assay used: immunoSEQ multiplex PCR; TCRdb lists only in-frame clones, some missing. Of 90,000 to 120,000 clones in the sample, about 90% were seen once. The sequence came from a human donor who received a combined kidney and bone marrow transplant. Sequences were derived from CD4+ T cells from blood, sampled before the transplant. The chain recombines TRBV7-2 with TRBJ1-3; D gene unclear. The CDR3 loop is CASTLGPGSGNTIYF. For the CDR3, the DNA is TGTGCCAGCACCCTAGGACCGGGGTCGGGAAACACCATATATTTT.